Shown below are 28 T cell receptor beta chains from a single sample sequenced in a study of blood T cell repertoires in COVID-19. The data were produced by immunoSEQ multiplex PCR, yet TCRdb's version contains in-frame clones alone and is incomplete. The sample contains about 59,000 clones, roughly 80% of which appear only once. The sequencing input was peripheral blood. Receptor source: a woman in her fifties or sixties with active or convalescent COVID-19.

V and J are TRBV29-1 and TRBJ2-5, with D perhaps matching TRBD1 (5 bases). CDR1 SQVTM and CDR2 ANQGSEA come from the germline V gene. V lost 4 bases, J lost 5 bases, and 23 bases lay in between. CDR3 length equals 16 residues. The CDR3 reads CSVGPPGGRAGETQYF. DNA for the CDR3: TGCAGCGTTGGTCCCCCGGGTGGCAGGGCAGGGGAGACCCAGTACTTC.

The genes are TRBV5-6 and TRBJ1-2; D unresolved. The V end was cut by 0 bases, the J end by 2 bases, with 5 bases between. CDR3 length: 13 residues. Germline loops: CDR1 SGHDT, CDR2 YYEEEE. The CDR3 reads CASSLGRNYGYTF. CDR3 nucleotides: TGTGCCAGCAGCTTGGGGCGGAACTATGGCTACACCTTC.

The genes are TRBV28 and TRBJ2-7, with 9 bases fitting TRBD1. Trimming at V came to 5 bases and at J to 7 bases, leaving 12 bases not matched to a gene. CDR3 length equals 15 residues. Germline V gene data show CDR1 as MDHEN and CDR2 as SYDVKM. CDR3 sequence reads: CASSPRGQGGSEQYF. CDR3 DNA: TGTGCCAGCAGTCCGAGGGGACAGGGAGGGTCGGAGCAGTACTTC.

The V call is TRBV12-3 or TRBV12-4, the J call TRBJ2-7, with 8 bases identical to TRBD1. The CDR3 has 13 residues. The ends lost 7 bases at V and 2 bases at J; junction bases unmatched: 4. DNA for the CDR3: TGTGCCAGCACCCGACAGGGGCCCTACGAGCAGTACTTC. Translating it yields CASTRQGPYEQYF.

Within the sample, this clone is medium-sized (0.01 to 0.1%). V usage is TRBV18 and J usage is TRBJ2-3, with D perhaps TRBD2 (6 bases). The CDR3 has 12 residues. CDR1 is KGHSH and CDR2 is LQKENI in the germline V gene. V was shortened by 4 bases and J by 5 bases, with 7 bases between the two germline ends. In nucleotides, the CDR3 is TGTGCCAGCTCACAGGAGGGAGATACGCAGTATTTT. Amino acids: CASSQEGDTQYF.

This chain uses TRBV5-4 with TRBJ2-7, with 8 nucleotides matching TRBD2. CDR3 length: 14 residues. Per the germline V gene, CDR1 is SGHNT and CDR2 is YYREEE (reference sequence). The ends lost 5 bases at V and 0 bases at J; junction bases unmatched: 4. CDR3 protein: CASSRGGSSYEQYF. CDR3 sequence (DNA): TGTGCCAGCAGTCGGGGGGGCAGCTCCTACGAGCAGTACTTC.

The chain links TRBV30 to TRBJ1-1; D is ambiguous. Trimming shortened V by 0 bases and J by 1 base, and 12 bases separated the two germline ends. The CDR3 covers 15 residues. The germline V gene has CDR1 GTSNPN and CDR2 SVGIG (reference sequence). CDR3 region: CAWSVLEGKNTEAFF. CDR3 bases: TGTGCCTGGAGTGTACTGGAGGGAAAGAACACTGAAGCTTTCTTT.

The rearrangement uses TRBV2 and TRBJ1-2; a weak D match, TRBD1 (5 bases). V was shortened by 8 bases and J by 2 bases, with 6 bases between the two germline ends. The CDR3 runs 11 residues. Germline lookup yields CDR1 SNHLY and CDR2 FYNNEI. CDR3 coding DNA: TGTGCCAGCGGGGGGAACTATGGCTACACCTTC. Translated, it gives CASGGNYGYTF.

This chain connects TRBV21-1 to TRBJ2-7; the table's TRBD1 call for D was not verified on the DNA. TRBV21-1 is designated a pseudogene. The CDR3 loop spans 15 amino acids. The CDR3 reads CASSKTSDTDYEQYF. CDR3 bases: TGTGCCAGCAGCAAAACCTCGGACACCGACTACGAGCAGTACTTC.

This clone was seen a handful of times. The CDR3 loop is CAATGSGYEQYF. CDR3 nucleotide sequence: TGTGCCGCGACGGGGTCCGGTTACGAGCAGTACTTC. The chain employs TRBV10-3 and TRBJ2-7, with a possible D match to TRBD2 (5 bases). Trimming cost V 11 bases and J 4 bases, with 15 bases left between them. The CDR3 consists of 12 residues. From germline, CDR1 is ENHRY and CDR2 SYGVKD.

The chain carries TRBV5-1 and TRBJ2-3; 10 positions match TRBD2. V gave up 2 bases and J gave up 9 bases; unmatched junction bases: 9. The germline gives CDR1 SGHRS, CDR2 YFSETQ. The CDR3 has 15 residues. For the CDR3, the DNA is TGCGCCAGCAGCTTTAGCGGGAGGCTGTTTCGGACGCAGTATTTT. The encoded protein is CASSFSGRLFRTQYF.

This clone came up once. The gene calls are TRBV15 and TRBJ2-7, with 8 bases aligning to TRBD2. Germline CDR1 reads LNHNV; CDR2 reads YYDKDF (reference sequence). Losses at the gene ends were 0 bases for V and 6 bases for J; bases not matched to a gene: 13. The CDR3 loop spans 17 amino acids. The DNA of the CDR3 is TGTGCCACCAGCAGAGATGGAGCGGGAGTGAACAGTCGCGAGCAGTACTTC. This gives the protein CATSRDGAGVNSREQYF. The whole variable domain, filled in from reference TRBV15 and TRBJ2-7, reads DAMVIQNPRYQVTQFGKPVTLSCSQTLNHNVMYWYQQKSSQAPKLLFHYYDKDFNNEADTPDNFQSRRPNTSFCFLDIRSPGLGDTAMYLCATSRDGAGVNSREQYFGPGTRLTVT.

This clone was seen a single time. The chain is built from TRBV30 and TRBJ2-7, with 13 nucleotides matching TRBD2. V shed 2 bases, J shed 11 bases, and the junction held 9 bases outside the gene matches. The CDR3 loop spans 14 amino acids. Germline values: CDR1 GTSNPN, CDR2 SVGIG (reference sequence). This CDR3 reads CAWSPGTSGTFKYF. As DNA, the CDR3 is TGTGCCTGGAGTCCCGGGACTAGCGGGACCTTTAAGTACTTC.

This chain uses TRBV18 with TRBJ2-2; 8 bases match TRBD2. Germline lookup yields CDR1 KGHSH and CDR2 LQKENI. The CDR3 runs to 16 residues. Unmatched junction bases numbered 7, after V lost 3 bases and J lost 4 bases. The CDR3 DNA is TGTGCCAGCTCACCCCCCGCAGCGGGAGTCACCGGGGAGCTGTTTTTT. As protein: CASSPPAAGVTGELFF.

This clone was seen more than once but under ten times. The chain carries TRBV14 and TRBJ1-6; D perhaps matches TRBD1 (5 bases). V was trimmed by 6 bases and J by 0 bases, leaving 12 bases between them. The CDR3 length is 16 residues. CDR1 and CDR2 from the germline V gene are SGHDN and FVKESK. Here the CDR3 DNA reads TGTGCCAGCAGTCGGGACTTTAGCTCCTATAATTCACCCCTCCACTTT. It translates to CASSRDFSSYNSPLHF. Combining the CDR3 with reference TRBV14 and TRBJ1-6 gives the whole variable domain EAGVTQFPSHSVIEKGQTVTLRCDPISGHDNLYWYRRVMGKEIKFLLHFVKESKQDESGMPNNRFLAERTGGTYSTLKVQPAELEDSGVYFCASSRDFSSYNSPLHFGNGTRLTVT.

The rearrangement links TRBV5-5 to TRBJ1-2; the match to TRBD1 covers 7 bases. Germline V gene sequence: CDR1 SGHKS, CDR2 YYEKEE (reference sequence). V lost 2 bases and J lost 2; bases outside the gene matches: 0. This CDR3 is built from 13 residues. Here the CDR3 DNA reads TGTGCCAGCAGCTTACAGGGGAACTATGGCTACACCTTC. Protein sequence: CASSLQGNYGYTF.

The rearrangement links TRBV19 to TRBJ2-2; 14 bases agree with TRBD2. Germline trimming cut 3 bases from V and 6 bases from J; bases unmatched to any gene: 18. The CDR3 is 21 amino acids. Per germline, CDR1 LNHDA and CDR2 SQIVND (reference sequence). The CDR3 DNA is TGTGCCAGTAGTATCGCCTTGGGACTAGCGGGAGTAATGGATGGGGCCGGGGAGCTGTTTTTT. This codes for CASSIALGLAGVMDGAGELFF.

In DNA, the CDR3 is TGTGCCAGCAGCCCAACAGGGGGCAGAGAGACCCAGTACTTC. Translated: CASSPTGGRETQYF. The chain is built from TRBV7-9 and TRBJ2-5; 9 nucleotides agree with TRBD1. Germline loops: CDR1 SEHNR, CDR2 FQNEAQ (reference sequence). CDR3 length: 14 amino acids. The J segment lost 4 bases and the V segment lost 5 bases, leaving 5 bases of the junction unmatched.

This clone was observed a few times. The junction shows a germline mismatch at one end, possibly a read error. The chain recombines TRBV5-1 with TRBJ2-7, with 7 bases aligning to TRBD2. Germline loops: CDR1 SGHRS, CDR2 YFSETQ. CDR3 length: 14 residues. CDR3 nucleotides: TGCGCCAGCAGTTCCGGGACTACCTCCAACGAGCAGTACTTC. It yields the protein CASSSGTTSNEQYF.

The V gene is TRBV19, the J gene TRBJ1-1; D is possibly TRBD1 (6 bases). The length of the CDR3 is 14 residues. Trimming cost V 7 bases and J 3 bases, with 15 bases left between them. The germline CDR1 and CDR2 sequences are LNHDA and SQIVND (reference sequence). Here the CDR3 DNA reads TGTGCCAGTACCACCATACAGGGTTACACTGAAGCTTTCTTT. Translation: CASTTIQGYTEAFF. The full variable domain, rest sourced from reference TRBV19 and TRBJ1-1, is DGGITQSPKYLFRKEGQNVTLSCEQNLNHDAMYWYRQDPGQGLRLIYYSQIVNDFQKGDIAEGYSVSREKKESFPLTVTSAQKNPTAFYLCASTTIQGYTEAFFGQGTRLTVV.

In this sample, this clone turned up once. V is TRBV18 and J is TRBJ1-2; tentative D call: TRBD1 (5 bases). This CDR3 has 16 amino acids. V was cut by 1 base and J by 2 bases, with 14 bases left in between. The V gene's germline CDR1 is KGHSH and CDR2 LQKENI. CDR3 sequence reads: CASSPQGIETNYGYTF. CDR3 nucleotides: TGTGCCAGCTCACCACAGGGGATAGAAACCAACTATGGCTACACCTTC.

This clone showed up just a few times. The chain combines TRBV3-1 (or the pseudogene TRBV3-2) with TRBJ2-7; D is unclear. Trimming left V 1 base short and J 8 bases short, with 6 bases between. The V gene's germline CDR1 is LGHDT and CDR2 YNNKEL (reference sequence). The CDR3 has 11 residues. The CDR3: CASSQGSKQYF. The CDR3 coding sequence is TGTGCCAGCAGCCAAGGGAGTAAGCAGTACTTC.

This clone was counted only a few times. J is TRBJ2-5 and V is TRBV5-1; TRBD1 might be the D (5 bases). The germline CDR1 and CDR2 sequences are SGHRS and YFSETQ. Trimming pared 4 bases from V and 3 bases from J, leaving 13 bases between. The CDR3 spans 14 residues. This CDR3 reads CASSRGAAKETQYF. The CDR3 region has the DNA TGCGCCAGCAGCCGTGGGGCAGCAAAAGAGACCCAGTACTTC. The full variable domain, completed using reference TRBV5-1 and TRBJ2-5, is KAGVTQTPRYLIKTRGQQVTLSCSPISGHRSVSWYQQTPGQGLQFLFEYFSETQRNKGNFPGRFSGRQFSNSRSEMNVSTLELGDSALYLCASSRGAAKETQYFGPGTRLLVL.

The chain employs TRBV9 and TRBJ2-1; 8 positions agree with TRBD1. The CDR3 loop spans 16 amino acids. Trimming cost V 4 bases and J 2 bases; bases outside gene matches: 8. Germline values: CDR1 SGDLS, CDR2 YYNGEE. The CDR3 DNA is TGTGCCAGCAGCCCCCGACAGGGGAGCCCCTACAATGAGCAGTTCTTC. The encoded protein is CASSPRQGSPYNEQFF.

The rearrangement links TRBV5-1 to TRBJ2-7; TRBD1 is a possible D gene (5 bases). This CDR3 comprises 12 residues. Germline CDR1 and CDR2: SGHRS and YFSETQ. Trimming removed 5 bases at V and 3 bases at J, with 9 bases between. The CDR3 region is CASRPDSYEQYF. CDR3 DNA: TGCGCCAGCAGACCCGACAGCTACGAGCAGTACTTC.

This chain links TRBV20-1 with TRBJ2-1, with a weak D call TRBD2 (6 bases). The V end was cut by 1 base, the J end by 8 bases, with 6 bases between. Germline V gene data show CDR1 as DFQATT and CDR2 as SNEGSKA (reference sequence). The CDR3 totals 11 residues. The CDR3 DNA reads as TGCAGTGCTAGAGCTAGCGATGAGCAGTTCTTC. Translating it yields CSARASDEQFF.

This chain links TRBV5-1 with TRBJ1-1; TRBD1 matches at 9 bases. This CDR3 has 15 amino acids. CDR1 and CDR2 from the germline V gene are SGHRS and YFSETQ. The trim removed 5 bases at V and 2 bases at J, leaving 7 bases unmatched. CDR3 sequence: CASRKIQGANTEAFF. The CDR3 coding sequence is TGCGCCAGCAGAAAGATACAGGGGGCCAACACTGAAGCTTTCTTT.

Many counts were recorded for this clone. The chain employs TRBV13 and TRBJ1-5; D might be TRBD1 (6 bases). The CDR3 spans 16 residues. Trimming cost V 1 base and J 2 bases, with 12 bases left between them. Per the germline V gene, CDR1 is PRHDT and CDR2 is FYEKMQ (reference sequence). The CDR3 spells CASSLAGAGGNQPQHF. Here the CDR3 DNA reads TGTGCCAGCAGCTTAGCCGGGGCAGGGGGCAATCAGCCCCAGCATTTT.